This T cell receptor (beta chain) emerged from a study of blood T cell repertoires in COVID-19. Study-level information: Italy, Spain and the United States were the sources of the convalescent and acute COVID-19 samples. PBMCs, B-cell-depleted T cells, or T cells provided the cDNA or gDNA that made up the material.

Authors' methods: How many nucleated cells were present was estimated from reference gene primer amplification. Measured with immunoSEQ multiplex PCR; TCRdb has only the in-frame clones, and not every one. D and trimming were read from the DNA, whereas the V and J calls and clone size are those reported in that table. Of fewer than 45,000 clones listed, around 80% were seen once; the top ten hold about an eighth. The germline CDR1 and CDR2 sequences are SQVTM and ANQGSEA. The CDR3 extends over 13 amino acids. The sample was peripheral blood. The rearrangement joins TRBV29-1 to TRBJ2-6; 8 nucleotides match TRBD1. The receptor was derived from a human donor in a cohort sampled during active COVID-19. The CDR3 reads CAMTGVGANVLTF. CDR3 DNA sequence: TGCGCCATGACAGGGGTTGGGGCCAACGTCCTGACTTTC.